This T cell receptor (beta chain) was documented in a study of cytomegalovirus exposure and HLA in healthy donors listed by TCRdb under 2017. Broadly, across the study: In an earlier analysis of 587 of the donors, 250 to 350 Gb of sequence data and some 120 million unique TCR beta sequences from 150 million to 200 million T cells were reported. The study combined high-throughput TCR immunosequencing, statistical association of individual TCRs with disease status, and machine learning to predict cytomegalovirus infection status. An early release that covered about 640 HLA-typed donors contained 300 to 350 gigabases of sequencing data and around 80 million unique TCR sequences. Both class I and class II loci were covered by HLA typing, at four-digit resolution. Rather than using new phenotypic data, the later analysis identified candidate immune exposures from TCR beta sequences and from how often those sequences occurred across donors. The number of donors typed differed by locus, with about 629-630 for A, B, C, DRB1 and DQB1, roughly 520 for DQA1, some 570 for DPA1, and around 450 for DPB1. Donor age, sex, ethnicity and CMV serostatus were compiled together with the repertoire data. A separate validation cohort of roughly 110 different subjects was used in addition to the 666-subject first cohort. Five DR-DQ haplotypes were handled as single units for association and clustering because linkage in the cohort was strong. To decide whether each TCR beta V gene segment behaved as functional or pseudogenic, an earlier analysis of some 540 of the donors relied on high-throughput TCR beta sequencing. Of the 300 to 400 genotyped donors, approximately 82% fell in the genetic ancestry cluster associated with self-reported Caucasian donors. The aim of the study was to test whether cataloging public T cell receptors could identify signatures of past pathogen exposure. The study profiled the T cell repertoires of around 700 subjects by immunosequencing and related them to cytomegalovirus serostatus. A later genetic analysis took genome-wide SNP genotypes for about three fifths of the 666 donors and used that subset as a discovery cohort. On average, roughly 240,000 unique TCR beta nucleotide sequences were sequenced per donor among about 400 genotyped donors of the cohort, with 15% to 20% of those sequences being non-productive. Every discovery cohort repertoire had been produced on one sequencing platform. In a later analysis, previously published TCR beta repertoires from 500 to 750 donors were re-analyzed and high-resolution HLA genotyping was added so that TCR occurrence patterns could be studied.

Taken from cysteine to phenylalanine, the CDR3 has 11 residues. Only CDR3 DNA remains: 33 bases, in frame from the first base. The germline V gene sets CDR1 to SGHVS and CDR2 to FNYEAQ. This clone was detected ten times or more. The antigen it recognizes is unknown. Its ends do not fully match the called genes, so a read error is possible. The research as a whole found: An association between a missense DCLRE1C variant and V-gene and J-gene trimming of TCR beta chains was found in a later genetic analysis and replicated in an independent cohort. A total of 150 to 200 TCR beta chains were listed by the study as associated with cytomegalovirus. The sequencing pipeline was judged likely to have produced a cluster of highly shared sequence variants as a technical artifact. This cohort had only TCR beta chains sequenced, and the lack of alpha or paired-chain data limited which features could be detected. According to a later genetic analysis, donors in an Asian-associated ancestry cluster had fewer N-insertions in productive TCRs than the approximately 630-donor mean. HLA typing was unavailable for some donors at each locus, so association tests used only the typed subset. In vitro tests confirmed that three of the cytomegalovirus-associated TCR beta chains recognize cytomegalovirus antigens. The authors suggested that the approach could potentially be generalized to other disease states and immunological phenotypes. A later analysis found that HLA-associated TCR beta chains were more clonally expanded and had lower generation probabilities than equally common non-associated chains. Across donors, most TCR sequences were observed very rarely, whereas some public TCRs were present in many individuals. A later analysis associated 16,951 TCR beta sequences with specific HLA alleles at a false discovery rate of 0.05. Most CMV-associated TCR beta chains appeared to be HLA-restricted in a later analysis, and the HLA associations seemed to be driven largely by CMV exposure. In a later analysis, the rate of TCR association differed among HLA loci, with DRB1 alleles having the most associated TCRs and HLA-C alleles having the fewest. The earlier analysis of fewer than 750 of the donors excluded around 17 rarely observed V segments, including chromosome 9 orphons, because counts were too low. Linkage disequilibrium might explain the correlated functional status among segregating V segments, but an unknown experimental factor could not be ruled out. A later analysis reported that several top co-occurrence clusters appeared linked to parvovirus B19, influenza, CMV and Epstein-Barr virus. An earlier analysis of some 560 of the donors showed that most TCR beta V segments appeared in productive rearrangements either about 90% or about 30% of the time, which broadly matched IMGT annotations. Immune exposure information for the cohort was limited to CMV serostatus. Strong co-occurrence of HLA alleles, especially DR and DQ, made assigning TCR associations to individual alleles difficult. Cytomegalovirus status was reported to be diagnosed by the classifier with high specificity and sensitivity in both the original and validation cohorts. Because the 87-base-pair reads could not distinguish some IMGT-functional V segments, including TRBV6-2 and TRBV6-3, those segments were excluded. A further reported finding was that TCR beta sequences accurately predicted the HLA-A and HLA-B alleles for most subjects in the first cohort. Roughly uniform sequencing depth across donors was assumed in presence/absence analyses, although this assumption may not hold.

In total, more than 500 healthy bone marrow donors made up the cohort. At the time of sampling, all cohort members were nominally healthy, though unrecorded immune exposures were likely present. The donor was CMV seronegative and belonged to the group of several hundred seronegative cohort members. Each donor provided a peripheral blood sample, and peripheral blood mononuclear cells were used for TCR beta sequencing. Genomic DNA was extracted from the blood cell samples with the Qiagen DNeasy Blood Extraction Kit. The library was obtained by the immunoSEQ multiplex PCR assay. For the multiplex PCR, a mixture combining 60 forward primers for TCR Vbeta segments and 13 reverse primers for TCR Jbeta segments was used. A multiplex PCR assay on genomic DNA amplified the CDR3 region of rearranged TCR beta genes. The Illumina HiSeq System was used to sequence the amplified TCR beta libraries as 87-base-pair reads. Per the source publication's procedure: A later analysis counted tens of millions of unique TCR beta chains across the 550 to 700 repertoires, and some 11 million of these chains were shared by at least two donors. Raw reads were error-corrected and collapsed into unique sequences by a nearest-neighbor algorithm in which closely related sequences were merged to remove PCR and sequencing errors. V, D and J gene segments were assigned by aligning CDR3 sequences to IMGT reference sequences. Each retained sequence needed at least a six-nucleotide match to both a V gene segment and a J gene segment. A rearrangement was called productive if the CDR3 had no stop codons and remained in frame with V and J, and every other rearrangement was called non-productive. Following IMGT convention, CDR3 was defined as the stretch from the second conserved V-encoded cysteine to the conserved J-encoded phenylalanine. Sequences without an unambiguous match to a single V gene segment were excluded from the earlier analysis of 500 to 700 of the donors. In an earlier analysis of 587 of the donors, V segments were called functional above 56.7% productive rearrangements and were called segregating when the between-donor standard deviation exceeded 5%. A statistical classification framework was developed to diagnose cytomegalovirus status using the catalog of TCR beta chain sequences. In a later analysis, TCR nucleotide sequences were compared against IMGT/GENE-DB human TR gene sequences so that V and J genes could be assigned. In a later analysis, CDR3 sequences and most-parsimonious VDJ recombination scenarios were assigned using the TCRdist pipeline. In a later analysis, each TCR beta chain was defined by its CDR3 amino acid sequence together with its V-gene family, and reads lacking a unique V-gene family were excluded. A later analysis removed 592 highly shared, low-generation-probability nucleotide sequences to deal with suspected cross-contamination and a sequencing artifact. In a later analysis, a clonal expansion index was calculated for each public chain from normalized within-repertoire ranks of inferred template counts. Generation probabilities in a later analysis came from a VDJ recombination model fitted to out-of-frame rearrangements, and those results were checked against IGoR. A later analysis scored TCR-TCR, TCR-HLA and TCR-CMV co-occurrence with hypergeometric tests, applying a repertoire-size bias correction to TCR pairs. In a later analysis, false discovery rates were estimated by permuting HLA or CMV assignments 20 times. A later analysis grouped co-occurring TCRs with DBSCAN, adding TCRdist sequence similarity when clustering within HLA-allele-positive subsets. Repertoires with fewer than 30,000 or more than 120,000 public chains, plus five repertoires with anomalous nucleotide sharing, were excluded from co-occurrence clustering. TCRdb provides this immuneACCESS table in a form limited to in-frame rearrangements. Some clones are lacking; in checked studies, under half of them reflect an unresolved V gene, and why the rest are absent is not known. V and J calls and clone size come straight from that table; D and trimming were deduced from the DNA. The sample includes more than 85,000 clones, with about 80% observed a single time. About 1.9% of the sample is held by the ten biggest clonotypes.

Sequenced sample: PBMCs. This TCR came from a man aged 25 to 40 in good health and CMV-seronegative. Here the chain combines TRBV7-6 and TRBJ1-2, with TRBD1 tentatively as D gene (5 bases match). The nucleotides read TGTGCCAGCAGCTCAGACAGACGACCATACTTC. Its coded protein is CASSSDRRPYF.